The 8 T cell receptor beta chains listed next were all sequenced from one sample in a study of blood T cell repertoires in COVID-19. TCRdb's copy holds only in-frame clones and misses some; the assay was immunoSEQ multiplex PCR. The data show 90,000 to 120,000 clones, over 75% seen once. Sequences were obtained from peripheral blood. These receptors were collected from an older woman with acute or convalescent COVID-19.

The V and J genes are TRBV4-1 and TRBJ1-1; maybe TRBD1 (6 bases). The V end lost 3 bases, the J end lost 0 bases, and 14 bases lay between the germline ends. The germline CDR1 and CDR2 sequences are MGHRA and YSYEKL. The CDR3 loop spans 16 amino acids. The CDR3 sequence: CASSQASGQLNTEAFF. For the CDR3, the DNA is TGCGCCAGCAGCCAGGCCTCCGGACAGTTGAACACTGAAGCTTTCTTT.

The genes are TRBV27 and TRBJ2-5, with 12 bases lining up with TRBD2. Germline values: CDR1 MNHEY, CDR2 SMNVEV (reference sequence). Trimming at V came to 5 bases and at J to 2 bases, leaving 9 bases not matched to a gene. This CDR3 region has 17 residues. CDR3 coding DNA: TGTGCCAGCAGTCCCCGGCTAGCGGGAGGGTTACAAGAGACCCAGTACTTC. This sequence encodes CASSPRLAGGLQETQYF.

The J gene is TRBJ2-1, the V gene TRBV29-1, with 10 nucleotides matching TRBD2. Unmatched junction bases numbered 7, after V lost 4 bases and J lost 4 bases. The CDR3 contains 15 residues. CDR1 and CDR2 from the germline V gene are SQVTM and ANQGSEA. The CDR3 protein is CSVGLGTSVYNEQFF. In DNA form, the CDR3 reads TGCAGCGTTGGACTCGGGACTAGCGTTTACAATGAGCAGTTCTTC.

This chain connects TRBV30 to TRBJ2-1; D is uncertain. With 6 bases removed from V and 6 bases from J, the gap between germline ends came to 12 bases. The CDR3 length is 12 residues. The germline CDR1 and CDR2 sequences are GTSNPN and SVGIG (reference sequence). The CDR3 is CACERSFNEQFF. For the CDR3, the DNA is TGTGCCTGCGAGAGGAGTTTCAATGAGCAGTTCTTC.

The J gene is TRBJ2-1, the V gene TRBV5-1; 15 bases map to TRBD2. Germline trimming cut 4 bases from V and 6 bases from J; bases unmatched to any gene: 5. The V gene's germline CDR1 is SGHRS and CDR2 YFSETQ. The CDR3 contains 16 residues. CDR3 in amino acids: CASSKGLAGGANEQFF. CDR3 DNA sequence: TGCGCCAGCAGCAAGGGACTAGCGGGAGGCGCCAATGAGCAGTTCTTC.

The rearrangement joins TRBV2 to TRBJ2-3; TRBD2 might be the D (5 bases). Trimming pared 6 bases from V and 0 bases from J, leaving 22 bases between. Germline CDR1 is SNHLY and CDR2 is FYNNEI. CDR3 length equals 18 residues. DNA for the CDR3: TGTGCCAGCAGACCTCACCTCCTTAGCGCCTCTAGCACAGATACGCAGTATTTT. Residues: CASRPHLLSASSTDTQYF.

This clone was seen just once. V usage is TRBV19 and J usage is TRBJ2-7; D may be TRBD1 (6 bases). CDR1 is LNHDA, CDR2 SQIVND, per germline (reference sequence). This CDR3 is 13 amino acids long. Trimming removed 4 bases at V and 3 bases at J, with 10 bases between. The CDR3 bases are TGTGCCAGTAGTAGAAAGGGGGACTACGAGCAGTACTTC. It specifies CASSRKGDYEQYF.

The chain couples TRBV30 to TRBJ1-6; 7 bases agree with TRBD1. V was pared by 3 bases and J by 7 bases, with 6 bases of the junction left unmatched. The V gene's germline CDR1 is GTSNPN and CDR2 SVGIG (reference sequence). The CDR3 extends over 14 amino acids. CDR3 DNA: TGTGCCTGGAGCCTAGGACAGGTGAATTCACCCCTCCACTTT. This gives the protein CAWSLGQVNSPLHF.